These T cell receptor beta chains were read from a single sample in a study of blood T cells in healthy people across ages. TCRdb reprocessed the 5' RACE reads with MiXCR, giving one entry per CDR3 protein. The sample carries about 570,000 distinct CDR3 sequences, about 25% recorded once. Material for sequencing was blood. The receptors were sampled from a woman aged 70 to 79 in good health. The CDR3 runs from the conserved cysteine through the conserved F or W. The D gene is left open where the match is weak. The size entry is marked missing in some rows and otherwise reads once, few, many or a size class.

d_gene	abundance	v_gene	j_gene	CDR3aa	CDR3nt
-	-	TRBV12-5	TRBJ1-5	CASGLERDQPQHF	TGTGCTAGTGGTTTGGAAAGGGATCAGCCCCAGCATTTT
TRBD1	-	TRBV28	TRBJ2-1	CASSWGQGLYNEQFF	TGTGCCAGCAGTTGGGGACAGGGACTCTACAATGAGCAGTTCTTC
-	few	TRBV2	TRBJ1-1	CASRRTGGKNTEAFF	TGTGCCAGCAGACGGACGGGGGGGAAGAACACTGAAGCTTTCTTT
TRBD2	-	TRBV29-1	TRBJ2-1	CSVEHSGGSYNEQFF	TGCAGCGTTGAACATAGCGGGGGCTCCTACAATGAGCAGTTCTTC
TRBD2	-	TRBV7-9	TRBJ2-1	CASSLTSGEYNEQFF	TGTGCCAGCAGCTTAACTAGCGGGGAATACAATGAGCAGTTCTTC
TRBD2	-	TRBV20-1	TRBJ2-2	CSARAKGGGNTGELSF	TGCAGTGCTAGAGCCAAAGGCGGGGGGAACACCGGGGAGCTGTCTTTT
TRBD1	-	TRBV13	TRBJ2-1	CASSSRQGRYNEQFF	TGTGCCAGCAGCTCAAGACAGGGACGGTACAATGAGCAGTTCTTC
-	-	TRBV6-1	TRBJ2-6	CASSMRDRSSGANVLTF	TGTGCCAGCAGTATGCGTGACAGGAGCTCTGGGGCCAACGTCCTGACTTTC
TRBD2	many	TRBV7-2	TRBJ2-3	CASSFASGGLDTQYF	TGTGCCAGCAGCTTCGCTAGCGGGGGGTTAGATACGCAGTATTTT
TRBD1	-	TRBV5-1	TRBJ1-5	CASSLDPGQGDQPQHF	TGCGCCAGCAGCTTGGACCCGGGACAGGGTGATCAGCCCCAGCATTTT
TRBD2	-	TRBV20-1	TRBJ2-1	CSARLAGGQDNEQFF	TGCAGTGCTCGACTAGCGGGGGGGCAGGATAATGAGCAGTTCTTC
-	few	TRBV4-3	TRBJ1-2	CAGSQNTLNYGYTF	TGCGCCGGCAGCCAAAACACTCTAAACTATGGCTACACCTTC
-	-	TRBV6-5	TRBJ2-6	CASSYSMEAYYSGANVLTF	TGTGCCAGCAGTTACTCCATGGAAGCGTATTACTCTGGGGCCAACGTCCTGACTTTC
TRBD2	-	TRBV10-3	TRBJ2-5	CATRRAGELQETQYF	TGTGCCACCCGGAGGGCGGGGGAACTCCAAGAGACCCAGTACTTC
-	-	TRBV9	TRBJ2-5	CASSVSQDQGGTQYF	TGTGCCAGCAGCGTCTCCCAGGACCAGGGCGGGACCCAGTACTTC
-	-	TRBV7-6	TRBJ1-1	CASSLGRFTEAFF	TGTGCCAGCAGCCTGGGCAGGTTTACTGAAGCTTTCTTT
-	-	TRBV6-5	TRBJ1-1	CASSPLDRNTEAFF	TGTGCCAGCAGCCCCCTCGACAGGAACACTGAAGCTTTCTTT
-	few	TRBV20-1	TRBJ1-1	CSAGSDMNTEAFF	TGCAGTGCTGGCAGTGACATGAACACTGAAGCTTTCTTT
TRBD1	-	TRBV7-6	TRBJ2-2	CASSPRTGYTGELFF	TGTGCCAGCAGCCCGCGGACAGGGTACACCGGGGAGCTGTTTTTT
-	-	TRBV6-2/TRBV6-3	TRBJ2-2	CASIRGTVAGELFF	TGTGCCAGCATCAGGGGAACGGTGGCCGGGGAGCTGTTTTTT
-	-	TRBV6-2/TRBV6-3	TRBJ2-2	CASSYEKRSAGEGTGELFF	TGTGCCAGCAGTTACGAAAAGCGGAGTGCAGGGGAAGGGACCGGGGAGCTGTTTTTT
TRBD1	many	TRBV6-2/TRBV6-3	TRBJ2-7	CASSSRTGFSEQYF	TGTGCCAGCAGTTCCCGGACAGGGTTCAGCGAGCAGTACTTC
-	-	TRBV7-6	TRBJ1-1	CASRAGINTEAFF	TGTGCCAGCAGGGCAGGGATAAACACTGAAGCTTTCTTT
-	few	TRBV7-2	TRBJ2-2	CASSSSVDGELFF	TGTGCCAGCAGCTCCTCCGTGGACGGGGAGCTGTTTTTT
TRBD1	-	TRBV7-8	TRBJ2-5	CASSWTTGGDETQYF	TGTGCCAGCAGCTGGACGACAGGGGGCGACGAGACCCAGTACTTC
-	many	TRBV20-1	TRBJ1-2	CSARVPPTGYTF	TGCAGTGCTAGGGTCCCACCTACTGGCTACACCTTC
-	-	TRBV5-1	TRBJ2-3	CASSSETDTQYF	TGCGCCAGCAGCTCGGAAACCGATACGCAGTATTTT
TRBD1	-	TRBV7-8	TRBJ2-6	CASSLGSFMRQGYPGANVLTF	TGTGCCAGCAGCTTAGGTAGTTTTATGAGACAGGGATACCCTGGGGCCAACGTCCTGACTTTC
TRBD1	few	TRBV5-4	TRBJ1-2	CASSTRQGVDGYTF	TGTGCCAGCAGCACCCGACAGGGGGTAGATGGCTACACCTTC
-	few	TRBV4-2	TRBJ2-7	CASSRGNLGAGSIHEQYF	TGTGCCAGCAGCCGAGGAAACCTCGGGGCAGGGAGTATCCACGAGCAGTACTTC
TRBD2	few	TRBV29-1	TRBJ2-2	CSVERWGGANAGELFF	TGCAGCGTTGAACGTTGGGGGGGAGCGAACGCCGGGGAGCTGTTTTTT
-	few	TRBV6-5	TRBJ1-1	CASSYSKGTEAFF	TGTGCCAGCAGTTACTCGAAGGGCACTGAAGCTTTCTTT
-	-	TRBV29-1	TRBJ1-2	CSVVNRVGGYTF	TGCAGCGTTGTGAACAGGGTTGGTGGCTACACCTTC
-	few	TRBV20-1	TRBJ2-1	CSARPTGARAEQFF	TGCAGTGCTAGACCTACGGGGGCCAGGGCTGAGCAGTTCTTC
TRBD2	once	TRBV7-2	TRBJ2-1	CASSRLAGVGEQFF	TGTGCCAGCAGCCGACTAGCGGGAGTTGGCGAGCAGTTCTTC
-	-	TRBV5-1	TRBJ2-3	CASSLLSMEQYF	TGCGCCAGCAGCTTGTTAAGCATGGAGCAGTATTTT
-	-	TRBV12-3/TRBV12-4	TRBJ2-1	CASSLERGLYNEQFF	TGTGCCAGCAGTTTGGAACGGGGGTTATACAATGAGCAGTTCTTC
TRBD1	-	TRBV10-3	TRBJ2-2	CAIDPGTVNTGELFF	TGTGCCATCGACCCCGGGACAGTGAACACCGGGGAGCTGTTTTTT
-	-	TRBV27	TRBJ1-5	CASSTQGWGNQPQHF	TGTGCCAGCAGCACACAGGGCTGGGGCAATCAGCCCCAGCATTTT
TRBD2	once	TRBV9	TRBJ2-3	CASSSKAGFTDTQYF	TGTGCCAGCAGCTCAAAAGCGGGATTCACAGATACGCAGTATTTT
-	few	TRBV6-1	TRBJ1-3	CASIPAAGTGGGNTIYF	TGTGCCAGCATCCCAGCAGCCGGGACGGGAGGCGGAAACACCATATATTTT
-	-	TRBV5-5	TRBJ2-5	CASRGQPQSGETQYF	TGTGCCAGCAGGGGACAGCCACAGAGCGGGGAGACCCAGTACTTC
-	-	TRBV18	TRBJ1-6	CASSTGEGRSSPLHF	TGTGCCAGCTCAACGGGGGAGGGTAGAAGTTCACCCCTCCACTTT
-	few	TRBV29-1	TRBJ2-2	CSVVGGLDTGELFF	TGCAGCGTTGTCGGGGGTCTTGACACCGGGGAGCTGTTTTTT
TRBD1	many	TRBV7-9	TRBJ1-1	CASSTEQGAQTEAFF	TGTGCCAGCAGCACCGAACAGGGGGCGCAGACTGAAGCTTTCTTT
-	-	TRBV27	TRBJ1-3	CASSRGLTGIGNTIYF	TGTGCCAGCAGTCGAGGGCTCACAGGGATTGGAAACACCATATATTTT
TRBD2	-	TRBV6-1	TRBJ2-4	CASSILAGETKNIQYF	TGTGCCAGCAGTATCCTAGCGGGAGAAACCAAAAACATTCAGTACTTC
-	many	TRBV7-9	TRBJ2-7	CASGGANYEQYF	TGTGCCAGCGGGGGGGCCAACTACGAGCAGTACTTC
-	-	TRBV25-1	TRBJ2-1	CASSVPGPPTYNEQFF	TGTGCCAGCAGTGTACCGGGACCTCCGACCTACAATGAGCAGTTCTTC
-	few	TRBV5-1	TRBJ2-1	CASSLAPTRGNNEQFF	TGCGCCAGCAGCTTGGCCCCCACTAGGGGCAACAATGAGCAGTTCTTC
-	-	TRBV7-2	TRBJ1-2	CASSPSRAALDGYTF	TGTGCCAGCAGCCCCTCGCGGGCAGCCTTAGATGGCTACACCTTC
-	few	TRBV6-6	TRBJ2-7	CASSTSQLRVGNEQYF	TGTGCCAGCAGTACGTCCCAACTACGGGTCGGGAACGAGCAGTACTTC
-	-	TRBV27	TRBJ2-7	CASSTLRGEQYF	TGTGCCAGCAGTACCCTGAGGGGCGAGCAGTACTTC
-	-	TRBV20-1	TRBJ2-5	CSAESRGRETQYF	TGCAGTGCCGAGTCTAGGGGGAGAGAGACCCAGTACTTC
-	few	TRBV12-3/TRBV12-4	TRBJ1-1	CASSSTPGLGNTEAFF	TGTGCCAGCAGTTCCACCCCAGGGCTCGGGAACACTGAAGCTTTCTTT
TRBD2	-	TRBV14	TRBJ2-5	CASSQVAGGQETQYF	TGTGCCAGCAGCCAAGTAGCGGGAGGACAAGAGACCCAGTACTTC
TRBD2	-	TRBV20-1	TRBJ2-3	CTAGLAGADTQYF	TGCACTGCTGGACTAGCGGGGGCAGATACGCAGTATTTT
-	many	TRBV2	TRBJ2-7	CASSDPTYEQYF	TGTGCCAGCAGTGACCCTACCTACGAGCAGTACTTC